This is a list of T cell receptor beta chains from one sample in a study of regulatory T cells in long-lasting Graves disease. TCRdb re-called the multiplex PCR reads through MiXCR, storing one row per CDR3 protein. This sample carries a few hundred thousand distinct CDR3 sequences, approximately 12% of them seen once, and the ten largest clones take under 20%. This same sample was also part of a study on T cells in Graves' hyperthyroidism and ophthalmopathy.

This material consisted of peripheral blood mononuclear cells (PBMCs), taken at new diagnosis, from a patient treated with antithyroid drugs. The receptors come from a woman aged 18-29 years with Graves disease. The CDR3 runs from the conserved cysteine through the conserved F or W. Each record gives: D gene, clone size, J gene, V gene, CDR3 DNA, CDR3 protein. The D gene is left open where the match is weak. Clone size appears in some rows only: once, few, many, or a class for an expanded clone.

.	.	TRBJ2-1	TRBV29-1	TGCAGCGCCCGGGAGTACTCCTACAATGAGCAGTTCTTC	CSAREYSYNEQFF
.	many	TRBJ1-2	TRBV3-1	TGTGCCAGCAGCCAAGATCTGAACGGCGTCGACTATGGCTACACCTTC	CASSQDLNGVDYGYTF
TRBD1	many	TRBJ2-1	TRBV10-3	TGTGCCATCAGCGTGACAGGGGGCCGGGATGAGCAGTTCTTC	CAISVTGGRDEQFF
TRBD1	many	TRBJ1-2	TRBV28	TGTGCCAGCCGGAACCGGGACAGGGCCCGATGGGTAGGGGGCTACACCTTC	CASRNRDRARWVGGYTF
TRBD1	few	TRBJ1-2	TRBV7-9	TGTGCCAGCAGCTCGACAGGGGCTCAGTTCTATGGCTACACCTTC	CASSSTGAQFYGYTF
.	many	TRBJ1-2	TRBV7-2	TGTGCCAGCGAAAAGTACTATGGCTACACCTTC	CASEKYYGYTF
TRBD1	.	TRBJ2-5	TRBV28	TGTGCCAGCAGTTTCGACCAGGGGGAGGAGACCCAGTACTTC	CASSFDQGEETQYF
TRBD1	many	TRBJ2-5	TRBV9	TGTGCCAGCAGCGCGACTACAGGGGCCCCACAAGAGACCCAGTACTTC	CASSATTGAPQETQYF
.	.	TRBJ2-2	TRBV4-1	TGCGCCAGCAGCCCCCTAGGGGCTAGCTTCTCCCACACCGGGGAGCTGTTTTTT	CASSPLGASFSHTGELFF
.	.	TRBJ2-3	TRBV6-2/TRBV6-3	TGTGCCAGCAGTGCTAGCGAGACAGATACGCAGTATTTT	CASSASETDTQYF
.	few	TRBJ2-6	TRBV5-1	TGCGCCAGCAGCTTGGTTCCAGGGATCAGCTCTGGGGCCAACGTCCTGACTTTC	CASSLVPGISSGANVLTF
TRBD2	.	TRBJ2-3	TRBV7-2	TGTGCCAGCAGCTCGCGGGGGGTAAGCACAGATACGCAGTATTTT	CASSSRGVSTDTQYF
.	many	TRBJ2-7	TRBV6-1	TGTGCCAGCAGTGTCCAAAAGGGAGCCGTCGGGATTCGCTTC	CASSVQKGAVGIRF
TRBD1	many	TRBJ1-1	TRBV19	TGTGCCAGTAGGGACAGGGAGAGCACTGAAGCTTTCTTT	CASRDRESTEAFF
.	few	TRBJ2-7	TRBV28	TGTGCCAGTGCGGAGCGTCGGGGCACCTACGAGCAGTACTTC	CASAERRGTYEQYF
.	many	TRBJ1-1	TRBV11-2	TGTGCCAGCAGCCTACAGGGAGGTCTTGTGGCCACTGAAGCTTTCTTT	CASSLQGGLVATEAFF
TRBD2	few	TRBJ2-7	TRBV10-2	TGCGCCAGCCTTAGCACCCGGACTAGCGGGACCGACGAGCAGTACTTC	CASLSTRTSGTDEQYF
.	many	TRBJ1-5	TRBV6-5	TGTGCCAGCAGTTACTCAGCGGTTGGCAATCAGCCCCAGCATTTT	CASSYSAVGNQPQHF
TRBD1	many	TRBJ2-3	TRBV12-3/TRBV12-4	TGTGCCAGCAGTTTAGCTGGACAGGGAACAGATACGCAGTATTTT	CASSLAGQGTDTQYF
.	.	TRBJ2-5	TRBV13	TGTGCCAGCAGCTTAGTGGGGGGTGCCGAGACCCAGTACTTC	CASSLVGGAETQYF
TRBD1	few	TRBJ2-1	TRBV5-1	TGCGCCAGCAGCCGGGACAGGAACCTCCGGACGAATGAGCAGTTCTTC	CASSRDRNLRTNEQFF
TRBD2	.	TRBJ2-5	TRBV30	TGTGCCTGGAGTGGGGTAGCGGGGGGCCAAGAGACCCAGTACTTC	CAWSGVAGGQETQYF
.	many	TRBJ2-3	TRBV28	TGTGCCAGCAGTTCACACCTAGCGTGGCCTAGAGATACGCAGTATTTT	CASSSHLAWPRDTQYF
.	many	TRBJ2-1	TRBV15	TGTGCCACCAGCAGAGGGGGCGCTAGCTTCTATGAGCAGTTCTTC	CATSRGGASFYEQFF
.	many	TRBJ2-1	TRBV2	TGTGCCAGCAGTACCTCCGGGGTAAGGGGTTACAATGAGCAGTTCTTC	CASSTSGVRGYNEQFF
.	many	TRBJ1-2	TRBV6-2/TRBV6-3	TGTGCCAGCAGTTACCCCACAGGGTCCTATGGCTACACCTTC	CASSYPTGSYGYTF
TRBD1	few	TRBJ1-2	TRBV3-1	TGTGCCAGCAGCCTATTACAGGGGGCAGGCGGCTACACCTTC	CASSLLQGAGGYTF
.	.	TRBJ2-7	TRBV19	TGTGCCAGTAGACCCAGTTGGTTCGAGTACGAGCAGTACTTC	CASRPSWFEYEQYF
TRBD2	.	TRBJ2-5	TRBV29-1	TGCAGCGTCCTTGGACTAGCGGGAGAACAGACCCAGTACTTC	CSVLGLAGEQTQYF
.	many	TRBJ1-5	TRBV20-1	TGCAGTGCTTCACACGGGGAGAAGCCCCAGCATTTT	CSASHGEKPQHF
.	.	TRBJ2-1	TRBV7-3	TGTGCCAGCAGCTTATTTAACCAGCGGAACTCCTACAATGAGCAGTTCTTC	CASSLFNQRNSYNEQFF
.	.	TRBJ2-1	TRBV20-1	TGCAGTGCTAGTCGGGACTCAAAACATGAGCAGTTCTTC	CSASRDSKHEQFF
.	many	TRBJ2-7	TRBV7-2	TGTGCCAGCAGCTCACAGGGTCTATCCTACGAGCAGTACTTC	CASSSQGLSYEQYF
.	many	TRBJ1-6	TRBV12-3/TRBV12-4	TGTGCCAGCAGTTTAGCGCGCCGGGGAAGATACTATAATTCACCCCTCCACTTT	CASSLARRGRYYNSPLHF
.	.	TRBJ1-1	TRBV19	TGTGCCAGTAGTATAGGTCCATTTGGGGCTTTCTTT	CASSIGPFGAFF
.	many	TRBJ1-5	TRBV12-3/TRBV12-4	TGTGCCAGCAGTTTGTGGCAGGGAAGTCAGCCCCAGCATTTT	CASSLWQGSQPQHF
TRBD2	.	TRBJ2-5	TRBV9	TGTGCCAGCAGCGTAGGGCCTAGCGGGTCTCAAGAGGCCCAGTACTTC	CASSVGPSGSQEAQYF
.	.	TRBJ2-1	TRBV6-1	TGTGCCAGCAGTGAAGCTGTCTCTAGCCCCCCATATGAGCAGTTCTTC	CASSEAVSSPPYEQFF
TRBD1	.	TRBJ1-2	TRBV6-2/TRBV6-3	TGTGCCAGCAGTTACTCGACGGGGACAGGGGTTGGCTACACCTTC	CASSYSTGTGVGYTF
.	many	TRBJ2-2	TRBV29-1	TGCAGCGTTGAGGGTAGCGGGGAGCTGTTTTTT	CSVEGSGELFF
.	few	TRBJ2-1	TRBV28	TGTGCCAGCAGTTACTCACGGAGTGAGCAGTTCTTC	CASSYSRSEQFF
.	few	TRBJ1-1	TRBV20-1	TGCAGTGCTAGAGGACCGACAGCGAACACTGAAGCTTTCTTT	CSARGPTANTEAFF
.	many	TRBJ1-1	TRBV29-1	TGCAGCTCATGGTCGTTTGGAGGAACTGAAGCTTTCTTT	CSSWSFGGTEAFF
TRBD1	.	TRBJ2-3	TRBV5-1	TGCGCCAGCAGCATCGACAGGGATACTAGCACAGATACGCAGTATTTT	CASSIDRDTSTDTQYF
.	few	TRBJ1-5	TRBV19	TGTGCCAGTACCCGGACGGGTCATCAGCCCCAGCATTTT	CASTRTGHQPQHF
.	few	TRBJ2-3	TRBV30	TGTGCCTGGAGTGTTTCGGGAGAGGGGACAGATACGCAGTATTTT	CAWSVSGEGTDTQYF
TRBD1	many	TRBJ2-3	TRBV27	TGTGCCAGCAGCAAGACAGGGTTAGGCGGAGATACGCAGTATTTT	CASSKTGLGGDTQYF
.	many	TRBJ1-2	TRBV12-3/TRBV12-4	TGTGCCAGCAGTTTCCGGGACGGAGGGTCCTATGGCTACACCTTC	CASSFRDGGSYGYTF
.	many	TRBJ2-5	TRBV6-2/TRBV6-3	TGTGCCAGCAGGGCGGACGGAGAAGAGACCCAGTACTTC	CASRADGEETQYF
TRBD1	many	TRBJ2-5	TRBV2	TGTGCCAGCAGTGCGTCAGGGATTGGGACAGGGGACCAAGAGACCCAGTACTTC	CASSASGIGTGDQETQYF
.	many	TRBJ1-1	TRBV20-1	TGCAGTGCTAGAGGGGCAGGGGCAACTGAAGCTTTCTTT	CSARGAGATEAFF
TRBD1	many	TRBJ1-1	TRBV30	TGTGCCTGGAGCGAACCCCCCGACAGGGGAGCTTTCTTT	CAWSEPPDRGAFF
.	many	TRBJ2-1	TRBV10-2	TGCGCCAGCAGTGAGCGGGGGAGTTACAATGAGCAGTTCTTC	CASSERGSYNEQFF
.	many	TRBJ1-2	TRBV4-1	TGCGCCAGCAGCCCTCAGGGCTTCTATGGCTACACCTTC	CASSPQGFYGYTF